This T cell receptor (beta chain) was found in a study of response to subunit inactivated influenza vaccine. Study-level points and caveats: A suggestion made by the authors is that each seasonal influenza vaccination recruits few new T cells.

Germline V gene lookup returns CDR1 SGHDT and CDR2 YYEEEE. V was clipped by 2 bases and J by 0 bases, with 17 bases between them. This CDR3 is 18 amino acids long. A remark on this clonotype: Its antigen remains unidentified.

MiXCR, applied by TCRdb to the RT-PCR reads, yields one record per CDR3 protein. This sample has about 190,000 distinct CDR3 sequences, with approximately 15% found just once. The rearrangement links TRBV5-6 to TRBJ2-2, with D perhaps matching TRBD2 (5 bases). This receptor was identified in a man between 50 and 59 years old who received an inactivated influenza vaccine. The specimen was CD8+ T cells sorted from PBMCs, collected roughly 5 days after vaccination. The CDR3 region has the DNA TGTGCCAGCAGCTTCCTAGATTCGGGGTTAGCGAACACCGGGGAGCTGTTTTTT. It specifies CASSFLDSGLANTGELFF.